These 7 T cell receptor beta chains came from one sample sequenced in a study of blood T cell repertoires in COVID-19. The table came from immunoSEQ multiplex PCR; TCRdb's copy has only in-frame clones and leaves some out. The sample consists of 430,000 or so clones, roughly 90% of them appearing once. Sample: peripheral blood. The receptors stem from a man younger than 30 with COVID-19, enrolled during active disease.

The CDR3 bases are TGTGCCAGTAGTACACTAGCGGGGGGGCCCTACGAGCAGTACTTC. This codes for CASSTLAGGPYEQYF. This chain links TRBV19 with TRBJ2-7; TRBD2 aligns across 13 bases. Looked up from germline, CDR1 is LNHDA and CDR2 is SQIVND (reference sequence). J gave up 2 bases and V 4 bases, and 2 bases lay outside the gene matches. The CDR3 contains 15 residues.

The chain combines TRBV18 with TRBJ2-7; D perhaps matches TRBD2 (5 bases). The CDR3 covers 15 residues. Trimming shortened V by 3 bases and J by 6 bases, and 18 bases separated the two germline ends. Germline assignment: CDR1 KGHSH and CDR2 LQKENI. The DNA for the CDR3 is TGTGCCAGCTCACCTGGCCGGGGTCAAATTGGCGAGCAGTACTTC. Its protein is CASSPGRGQIGEQYF.

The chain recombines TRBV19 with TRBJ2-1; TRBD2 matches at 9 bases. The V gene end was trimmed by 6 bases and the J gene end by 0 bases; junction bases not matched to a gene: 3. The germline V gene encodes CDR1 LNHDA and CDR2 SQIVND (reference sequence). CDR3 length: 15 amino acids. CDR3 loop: CASRSSGSSYNEQFF. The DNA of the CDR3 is TGTGCCAGTAGAAGTAGCGGGAGCTCCTACAATGAGCAGTTCTTC. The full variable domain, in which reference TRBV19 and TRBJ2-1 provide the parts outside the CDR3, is DGGITQSPKYLFRKEGQNVTLSCEQNLNHDAMYWYRQDPGQGLRLIYYSQIVNDFQKGDIAEGYSVSREKKESFPLTVTSAQKNPTAFYLCASRSSGSSYNEQFFGPGTRLTVL.

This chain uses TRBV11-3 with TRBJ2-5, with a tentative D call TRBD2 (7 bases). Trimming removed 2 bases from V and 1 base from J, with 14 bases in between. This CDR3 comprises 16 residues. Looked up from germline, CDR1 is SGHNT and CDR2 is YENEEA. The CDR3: CASSLTRGGTQETQYF. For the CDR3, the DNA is TGTGCCAGCAGCTTAACTAGGGGGGGGACCCAAGAGACCCAGTACTTC.

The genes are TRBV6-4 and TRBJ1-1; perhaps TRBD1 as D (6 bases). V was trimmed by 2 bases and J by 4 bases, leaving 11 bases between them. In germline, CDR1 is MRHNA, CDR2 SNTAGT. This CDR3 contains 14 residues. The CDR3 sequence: CASSDRGKATEAFF. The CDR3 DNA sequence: TGTGCCAGCAGTGACAGGGGGAAAGCCACTGAAGCTTTCTTT.

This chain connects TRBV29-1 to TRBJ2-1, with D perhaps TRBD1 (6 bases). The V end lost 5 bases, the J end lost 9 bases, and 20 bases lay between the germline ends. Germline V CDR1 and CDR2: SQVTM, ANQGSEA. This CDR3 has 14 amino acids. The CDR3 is CSVWTARDWVEQFF. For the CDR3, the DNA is TGCAGCGTTTGGACAGCCAGAGACTGGGTTGAGCAGTTCTTC.

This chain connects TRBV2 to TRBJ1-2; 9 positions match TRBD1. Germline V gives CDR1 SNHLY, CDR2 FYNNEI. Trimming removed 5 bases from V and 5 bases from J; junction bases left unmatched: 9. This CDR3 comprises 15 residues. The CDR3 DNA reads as TGTGCCAGCAGTCCTGAGGACAGGGGTCTTTATGGCTACACCTTC. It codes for CASSPEDRGLYGYTF.